One TCR beta chain is described in this entry. Its antigen is still unknown. This record belongs to a study of cytomegalovirus exposure and HLA in healthy donors. For the study at large: Earlier sequencing of 150 million to 200 million T cells yielded 120 million or so unique TCR beta sequences. Study-wide results and caveats: The majority of TCR sequences were rare, yet some public TCRs appeared in many donors. An analysis done earlier found most TCR beta V segments productive about 87% or about 30% of the time.

The J segment lost 6 bases and the V segment lost 0 bases, leaving 11 bases of the junction unmatched. The germline V gene encodes CDR1 SGHNT and CDR2 YYREEE (reference sequence). This CDR3 is built from 16 residues. PCR employed 60 Vbeta and 13 Jbeta primers. Clones were sequenced by immunoSEQ multiplex PCR, and TCRdb holds only the in-frame ones, with some missing. The sample records about 200,000 clones, roughly 83% being singletons. Those who donated were healthy bone marrow donors. The chain employs TRBV5-4 and TRBJ1-1; TRBD1 matches 7 bases. This TCR came from a girl under 18 in good health and CMV-seronegative. The sample comprised PBMCs. This CDR3 reads CASSLARQGVGAEAFF. DNA of the CDR3: TGTGCCAGCAGCTTGGCGCGTCAGGGGGTAGGCGCTGAAGCTTTCTTT.